The clone carrying this T cell receptor beta chain was counted a few times. Its antigen remains unknown. This entry is derived from a study of T-cell reconstitution after alpha-beta-depleted transplantation in children. Study results and limitations: It was surviving recipient T cells and thymic progenitors that gave some patients high TCRbeta diversity at day 60.

Molecular barcoding with unique molecular identifiers was used for the TCRbeta library. TCRdb recomputed calls from the PCR reads with MiXCR, one row per CDR3 protein. The table records more than 500,000 distinct CDR3 sequences, about 10% of them present only once. The CDR3 spans 15 residues. V was shortened by 2 bases and J by 3 bases, with 13 bases between the two germline ends. The germline V gene has CDR1 ENHRY and CDR2 SYGVKD. The chain employs TRBV10-3 and TRBJ2-5; D may be TRBD1 (6 bases). The material was PBMCs, mostly from graft donor cells, obtained 180 days after TCRalphabeta/CD19-depleted stem cell transplant. The sequence was collected from a female patient aged 2 to 10 who had a stem cell transplant for aplastic anemia, so the T cells may come from the graft donor. CDR3 sequence reads: CAISEPATGKETQYF. The CDR3 DNA is TGTGCCATCAGTGAGCCTGCGACAGGAAAAGAGACCCAGTACTTC.